This T cell receptor beta chain appears in the sequencing data of a study of blood T cell repertoires in COVID-19. The method was immunoSEQ multiplex PCR; TCRdb's version includes in-frame clones alone and lacks a portion of them. The data hold under 300,000 clones, with 75% to 90% observed a single time. From germline, CDR1 is SGHDN and CDR2 FVKESK. V dropped 4 bases and J dropped 8 bases, with 11 bases sitting between them. This CDR3 comprises 12 residues. The sequencing sample was made of peripheral blood. The clonotype originates from a woman in her sixties or seventies with COVID-19, enrolled during active disease. V usage is TRBV14 and J usage is TRBJ1-2; D is perhaps TRBD1 (5 bases). As DNA, the CDR3 is TGTGCCAGCAGCCCGCAGGGCCGGGGCTACACCTTC. It translates to CASSPQGRGYTF.